These 13 T cell receptor beta chains originate from one sample sequenced in a study of blood T cell repertoires in COVID-19. Clones were sequenced by immunoSEQ multiplex PCR, and TCRdb holds only the in-frame ones, with some missing. This table has fewer than 400,000 clones, approximately 90% appearing once. Material for sequencing was PBMCs or T cells enriched from blood (not recorded which). The origin of the receptors is a woman aged 50 to 60 who had recovered from COVID-19.

In DNA, the CDR3 is TGTGCCAGCAGCACCTTTGTATGTCGGGCTTTCTTT. Protein: CASSTFVCRAFF. J is TRBJ1-1 and V is TRBV21-1. TRBV21-1 is flagged as a pseudogene. This CDR3 is built from 12 residues.

The chain carries TRBV5-1 and TRBJ2-7; D might be TRBD1 (6 bases). Germline loops: CDR1 SGHRS, CDR2 YFSETQ. The V and J ends lost 8 bases and 7 bases respectively, with 22 bases between them. This CDR3 is 14 amino acids long. CDR3 DNA: TGCGCCAGTGCTACAGGGAATCTGAAGGGGGAGCAGTACTTC. Translated: CASATGNLKGEQYF.

The V call is TRBV30, the J call TRBJ1-4; TRBD1 matches 9 bases. In germline, CDR1 is GTSNPN, CDR2 SVGIG (reference sequence). V lost 2 bases and J lost 6; bases outside the gene matches: 4. This CDR3 region has 14 residues. The CDR3 DNA sequence: TGTGCCTGGAGTTCCGGGACAGGGTATGAAAAACTGTTTTTT. It specifies CAWSSGTGYEKLFF. The entire variable domain, with the rest obtained from reference TRBV30 and TRBJ1-4, is as follows: SQTIHQWPATLVQPVGSPLSLECTVEGTSNPNLYWYRQAAGRGLQLLFYSVGIGQISSEVPQNLSASRPQDRQFILSSKKLLLSDSGFYLCAWSSGTGYEKLFFGSGTQLSVL.

This clone was detected once. V and J are TRBV7-2 and TRBJ2-2, with D possibly matching TRBD1 (5 bases). V lost 1 base and J lost 6, with 12 bases in between. The germline V gene has CDR1 SGHTA and CDR2 FQGNSA. The CDR3 runs to 15 residues. This CDR3 is CASSLVAGIPGELFF. The DNA for the CDR3 is TGTGCCAGCAGCTTAGTGGCAGGGATCCCCGGGGAGCTGTTTTTT.

This chain links TRBV15 with TRBJ2-3, with 7 bases identical to TRBD1. The CDR3 is made up of 14 amino acids. Germline V gene data show CDR1 as LNHNV and CDR2 as YYDKDF (reference sequence). J was trimmed by 3 bases and V by 9 bases; bases with no gene match: 9. The CDR3 DNA reads as TGTGCCACGAAGGCAGACAGGGCAACAGATACGCAGTATTTT. Translated: CATKADRATDTQYF.

In this sample, this clone turned up once. J is TRBJ1-3 and V is TRBV4-2; D remains unclear. Per the germline V gene, CDR1 is LGHNA and CDR2 is YNFKEQ. V lost 3 bases and J lost 1, with 13 bases in between. The CDR3 loop spans 16 amino acids. CDR3 coding DNA: TGTGCCAGCAGCCAGGATACAGAGCTTTCTGGAAACACCATATATTTT. As protein: CASSQDTELSGNTIYF.

The J gene is TRBJ1-5, the V gene TRBV18; the D is unclear. Germline V gene data show CDR1 as KGHSH and CDR2 as LQKENI. This CDR3 contains 15 residues. V was cut by 2 bases and J by 4 bases, with 12 bases left in between. The DNA of the CDR3 is TGTGCCAGCTCACCATACGGGGAAGGGAATCAGCCCCAGCATTTT. Translated, it gives CASSPYGEGNQPQHF.

The V call is TRBV5-1, the J call TRBJ1-6; the D gene is possibly TRBD1 (5 bases). The CDR3 has 16 amino acids. Trimming stripped 1 base from V and 4 bases from J, with 12 bases between. Per germline, CDR1 SGHRS and CDR2 YFSETQ. In nucleotides, the CDR3 is TGCGCCAGCAGCTTGAGTGAGACAGCTTATAATTCACCCCTCCACTTT. Amino acids: CASSLSETAYNSPLHF.

The rearrangement links TRBV4-1 to TRBJ2-7; maybe TRBD1 (5 bases). CDR1 and CDR2 (germline): MGHRA, YSYEKL. V shed 2 bases and J shed 6 bases, with 17 bases lying between them. This CDR3 region has 15 residues. CDR3 sequence reads: CASSQSRQSYGEQYF. DNA of the CDR3: TGCGCCAGCAGCCAAAGTAGACAGAGTTATGGCGAGCAGTACTTC.

V and J are TRBV20-1 and TRBJ2-5; D is perhaps TRBD1 (6 bases). The V end lost 3 bases, the J end lost 7 bases, and 15 bases lay between the germline ends. CDR1 and CDR2 from the germline V gene are DFQATT and SNEGSKA (reference sequence). The CDR3 contains 13 residues. Here the CDR3 reads CSASTGTGVTQYF. For the CDR3, the DNA is TGCAGTGCTAGTACAGGGACCGGGGTGACCCAGTACTTC.

The chain links TRBV2 to TRBJ2-1; the match to TRBD2 covers 8 bases. Trimming at V came to 4 bases and at J to 6 bases, leaving 8 bases not matched to a gene. Per the germline V gene, CDR1 is SNHLY and CDR2 is FYNNEI. The CDR3 has 15 residues. The CDR3 nucleotides read TGTGCCAGCAGTGCCCGACTAGCGAACGGCAATGAGCAGTTCTTC. Its protein product is CASSARLANGNEQFF.

The gene calls are TRBV4-1 and TRBJ1-5; D remains unclear. V shed 0 bases and J shed 6 bases, with 15 bases lying between them. The CDR3 covers 16 residues. Germline-derived CDR1 and CDR2 are MGHRA and YSYEKL. The CDR3: CASSQDSGKGGQPQHF. The CDR3 nucleotides are TGCGCCAGCAGCCAAGATTCGGGGAAGGGAGGTCAGCCCCAGCATTTT.

CDR3: CASSQDTVGGYTF. CDR3 in DNA: TGCGCCAGCAGCCAAGATACAGTGGGTGGCTACACCTTC. This chain uses TRBV4-3 with TRBJ1-2; D call uncertain. Looked up from germline, CDR1 is LGHNA and CDR2 is YSLEER. V was shortened by 0 bases and J by 7 bases, with 9 bases between the two germline ends. There are 13 residues in the CDR3.